This TCR beta chain was retrieved from a study of blood T cells in healthy people across ages. Each sample gave at least 7 million isolated PBMCs. It was with a sample-barcoded 5' primer and a J-beta primer mix that a second PCR of about 6 to 12 cycles was run. TCRdb re-called the 5' RACE reads with MiXCR, one entry per CDR3 protein. The data contain roughly 1,700,000 distinct CDR3 sequences, 25% to 30% of them seen just once; the ten biggest clones take up approximately 7.7%. This clonotype occurred many times. The receptor was derived from a woman aged 25 to 45 in good health. Specimen: blood.

DNA for the CDR3: TGTGCCAGCAGCTTAAAGCGGGGGGTAAGCTCCTACAATGAGCAGTTCTTC. This gives the protein CASSLKRGVSSYNEQFF. The rearrangement joins TRBV7-2 to TRBJ2-1; TRBD2 matches at 9 bases. Germline lookup yields CDR1 SGHTA and CDR2 FQGNSA. This CDR3 region has 17 residues. V trimming: 2 bases; J trimming: 0 bases; junction bases outside the gene matches: 5. Using reference TRBV7-2 and TRBJ2-1 for the parts outside the CDR3, the full variable domain is GAGVSQSPSNKVTEKGKDVELRCDPISGHTALYWYRQSLGQGLEFLIYFQGNSAPDKSGLPSDRFSAERTGGSVSTLTIQRTQQEDSAVYLCASSLKRGVSSYNEQFFGPGTRLTVL.